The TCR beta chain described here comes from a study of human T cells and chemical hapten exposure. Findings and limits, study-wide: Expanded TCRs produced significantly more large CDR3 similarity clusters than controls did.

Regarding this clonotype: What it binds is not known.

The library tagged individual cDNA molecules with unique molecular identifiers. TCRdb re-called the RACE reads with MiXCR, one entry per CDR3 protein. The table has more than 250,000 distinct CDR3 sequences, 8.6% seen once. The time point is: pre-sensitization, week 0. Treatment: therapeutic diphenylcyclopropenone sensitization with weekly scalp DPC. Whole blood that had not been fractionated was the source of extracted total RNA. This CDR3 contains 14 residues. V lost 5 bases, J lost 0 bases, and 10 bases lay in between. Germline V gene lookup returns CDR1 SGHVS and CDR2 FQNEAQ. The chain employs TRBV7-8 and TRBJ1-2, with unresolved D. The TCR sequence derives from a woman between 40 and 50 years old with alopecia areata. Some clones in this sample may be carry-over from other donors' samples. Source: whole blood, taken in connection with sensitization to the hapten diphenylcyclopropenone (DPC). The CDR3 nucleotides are TGTGCCAGCAGCCTTACCGAAACTAACTATGGCTACACCTTC. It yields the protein CASSLTETNYGYTF.